The 20 T cell receptor beta chains in this list originate from one sample, sequenced in a study of cytotoxic CD8 clonotypes in ibrutinib-treated CLL. Profiling relied on immunoSEQ multiplex PCR, and the TCRdb table lists in-frame clones only, not all of them. Of fewer than 100,000 clones listed, roughly 84% are singletons. Sample: PBMCs, taken before ibrutinib treatment. These receptor sequences come from a human donor with chronic lymphocytic leukemia.

This clone was seen many times. The genes are TRBV7-8 and TRBJ1-2; D perhaps matches TRBD1 (6 bases). With 7 bases removed from V and 6 bases from J, the gap between germline ends came to 21 bases. The germline V gene encodes CDR1 SGHVS and CDR2 FQNEAQ. The CDR3 has 15 residues. The CDR3 is CASNPGQTLLNGYTF. In DNA form, the CDR3 reads TGTGCCAGCAACCCAGGACAGACCCTACTCAATGGCTACACCTTC.

V gene TRBV7-2 combines with J gene TRBJ2-1; 15 bases map to TRBD2. Trimming took 4 bases from V and 6 from J; bases not matched to a gene: 1. In germline, CDR1 is SGHTA, CDR2 FQGNSA. The CDR3 extends over 15 amino acids. The chain's CDR3 is CASSWGLAGGNEQFF. DNA for the CDR3: TGTGCCAGCAGCTGGGGACTAGCGGGAGGCAATGAGCAGTTCTTC.

The chain uses TRBV6-6 and TRBJ2-4; a weak D match, TRBD1 (5 bases). The CDR3 covers 15 residues. Trimming shortened V by 4 bases and J by 5 bases, and 15 bases separated the two germline ends. Germline lookup yields CDR1 MNHNY and CDR2 SVGAGI (reference sequence). Here the CDR3 reads CASSSQRKTENIQYF. CDR3 DNA: TGTGCCAGCAGTTCACAACGAAAGACAGAAAACATTCAGTACTTC.

DNA for the CDR3: TGTGCCAGCAGCAAGGAGGAAGGGATGGATGGCTACACCTTC. As protein: CASSKEEGMDGYTF. The J gene is TRBJ1-2, the V gene TRBV2, with D uncertain. Germline CDR1 is SNHLY and CDR2 is FYNNEI. V shed 6 bases and J shed 6 bases, with 17 bases lying between them. The CDR3 is 14 residues long.

The chain links TRBV27 to TRBJ2-3; possibly TRBD2 for D (5 bases). Trimming removed 7 bases at V and 4 bases at J, with 18 bases between. The CDR3 totals 15 residues. Germline CDR1 is MNHEY and CDR2 is SMNVEV (reference sequence). The CDR3 bases are TGTGCCAGCACCCAGAGACTACCGTCATCAGATACGCAGTATTTT. Protein product: CASTQRLPSSDTQYF.

The chain has TRBV4-2 and TRBJ2-7; 8 positions match TRBD1. Looked up from germline, CDR1 is LGHNA and CDR2 is YNFKEQ. With 1 base clipped from V and 5 bases from J, the junction kept 10 bases outside the gene matches. CDR3 size: 16 residues. The CDR3 loop reads CASSQGRQGLRHEQYF. The CDR3 DNA reads as TGTGCCAGCAGCCAAGGAAGACAGGGGCTACGCCACGAGCAGTACTTC.

The genes are TRBV19 and TRBJ1-1, with D possibly TRBD1 on 5 matching bases. Trimming pared 7 bases from V and 6 bases from J, leaving 12 bases between. In germline, CDR1 is LNHDA, CDR2 SQIVND (reference sequence). The CDR3 loop spans 12 amino acids. CDR3 in amino acids: CASTLRGAEAFF. CDR3 DNA sequence: TGTGCCAGTACCCTCCGGGGGGCTGAAGCTTTCTTT.

This clone was detected once. V and J are TRBV27 and TRBJ1-5; TRBD1 aligns across 12 bases. Per the germline V gene, CDR1 is MNHEY and CDR2 is SMNVEV (reference sequence). This CDR3 is built from 15 residues. The trim removed 9 bases at V and 4 bases at J, leaving 7 bases unmatched. CDR3 loop: CASSGQGALNQPQHF. The CDR3 DNA is TGTGCCAGTTCGGGACAGGGGGCTTTGAATCAGCCCCAGCATTTT.

V and J are TRBV6-5 and TRBJ2-7; weak D call: TRBD1 (5 bases). Between the trimmed V and J ends, which lost 4 bases and 0 bases, there was a span of 16 bases. The CDR3 runs 16 residues. From germline, CDR1 is MNHEY and CDR2 SVGAGI. The CDR3 DNA reads TGTGCCAGCAGTTCCTCCAGGGCCCTTAGCTCCTACGAGCAGTACTTC. It translates to CASSSSRALSSYEQYF.

This clone occurred a few times. The V gene is TRBV7-2, the J gene TRBJ2-3, with 8 bases identical to TRBD2. Germline V gene lookup returns CDR1 SGHTA and CDR2 FQGNSA. Trimming at V came to 4 bases and at J to 5 bases, leaving 5 bases not matched to a gene. The CDR3 sequence is 14 residues long. In DNA, the CDR3 is TGTGCCAGCAGCTATCGAGCGGGAGTAGATACGCAGTATTTT. It codes for CASSYRAGVDTQYF.

The V and J genes are TRBV5-4 and TRBJ2-7; TRBD2 is a possible D gene (6 bases). The CDR3 totals 16 residues. V lost 4 bases to trimming and J lost 3 bases, with 20 bases between them. Germline values: CDR1 SGHNT, CDR2 YYREEE (reference sequence). The CDR3 coding sequence is TGTGCCAGCAGCCCGGCCGGAGGGGACGGCATCTACGAGCAGTACTTC. Translation: CASSPAGGDGIYEQYF.

V is TRBV7-8 and J is TRBJ1-5; perhaps TRBD1 as D (6 bases). CDR3 length: 13 residues. Germline lookup yields CDR1 SGHVS and CDR2 FQNEAQ. V was trimmed by 5 bases and J by 4 bases, leaving 9 bases between them. The CDR3 nucleotides are TGTGCCAGCAGCCGACAGGAAAATCAGCCCCAGCATTTT. The encoded protein is CASSRQENQPQHF.

This sequence joins TRBV5-1 and TRBJ1-4, with D possibly being TRBD1 (6 bases). V lost 4 bases, J lost 11 bases, and 27 bases lay in between. The germline gives CDR1 SGHRS, CDR2 YFSETQ. This CDR3 has 17 amino acids. In DNA, the CDR3 is TGCGCCAGCAGCCTCTGGGGTCCGGGACAAGATCAACAGAAACTGTTTTTT. This translates into CASSLWGPGQDQQKLFF.

J is TRBJ1-2 and V is TRBV5-6; unclear D gene. Trimming stripped 1 base from V and 0 bases from J, with 10 bases between. This CDR3 spans 15 amino acids. CDR1 is SGHDT and CDR2 is YYEEEE in the germline V gene. CDR3 sequence: CASSLLSLTNYGYTF. CDR3 sequence (DNA): TGTGCCAGCAGCTTGCTTTCTCTAACTAACTATGGCTACACCTTC.

The chain links TRBV6-1 to TRBJ2-7, with 10 bases lining up with TRBD2. CDR1 is MNHNS and CDR2 is SASEGT in the germline V gene. The CDR3 contains 19 residues. J was trimmed by 3 bases and V by 2 bases; bases with no gene match: 16. Here the CDR3 reads CASSEWGLAPGAARYEQYF. For the CDR3, the DNA is TGTGCCAGCAGTGAATGGGGACTAGCGCCAGGGGCCGCCCGCTACGAGCAGTACTTC.

The J gene is TRBJ2-3, the V gene TRBV30; D is uncertain. CDR1 and CDR2 (germline): GTSNPN, SVGIG (reference sequence). CDR3 length: 15 residues. V was clipped by 3 bases and J by 0 bases, with 13 bases between them. The CDR3 nucleotides are TGTGCCTGGAGCGCTAAGGGATCTAGCACAGATACGCAGTATTTT. The encoded protein is CAWSAKGSSTDTQYF.

The table lists this clone with a few counts. The chain links TRBV5-5 to TRBJ1-3, with no clear D. Per the germline V gene, CDR1 is SGHKS and CDR2 is YYEKEE (reference sequence). The CDR3 runs 15 residues. The V gene lost 2 bases and the J gene lost 0 bases, with 9 bases spanning the gap. The DNA for the CDR3 is TGTGCCAGCAGCTTCCGTCCAGACTCTGGAAACACCATATATTTT. Its translation is CASSFRPDSGNTIYF.

This chain links TRBV7-3 with TRBJ2-7, with 12 bases identical to TRBD2. CDR3 length: 16 amino acids. The ends lost 1 base at V and 5 bases at J; junction bases unmatched: 6. Germline V gene sequence: CDR1 SGHTA, CDR2 FQGTGA. CDR3 sequence: CASSLSRLAGADEQYF. CDR3 DNA sequence: TGTGCCAGCAGCTTAAGCCGACTAGCGGGAGCGGACGAGCAGTACTTC. The full variable domain, in which reference TRBV7-3 and TRBJ2-7 provide the parts outside the CDR3, is GAGVSQTPSNKVTEKGKYVELRCDPISGHTALYWYRQSLGQGPEFLIYFQGTGAADDSGLPNDRFFAVRPEGSVSTLKIQRTERGDSAVYLCASSLSRLAGADEQYFGPGTRLTVT.

The chain carries TRBV9 and TRBJ2-2; 7 bases map to TRBD1. The CDR3 extends over 17 amino acids. Germline V gene data show CDR1 as SGDLS and CDR2 as YYNGEE. V trimming: 0 bases; J trimming: 3 bases; junction bases outside the gene matches: 8. The CDR3 loop is CASSVDTGVWDTGELFF. The CDR3 bases are TGTGCCAGCAGCGTAGACACAGGGGTTTGGGACACCGGGGAGCTGTTTTTT. Filled out from reference TRBV9 and TRBJ2-2, the complete variable domain reads DSGVTQTPKHLITATGQRVTLRCSPRSGDLSVYWYQQSLDQGLQFLIQYYNGEERAKGNILERFSAQQFPDLHSELNLSSLELGDSALYFCASSVDTGVWDTGELFFGEGSRLTVL.

This clone turned up a few times. The DNA for the CDR3 is TGCGCCAGCAGTGAGTCCAAGAGGGTAGCGGGACCTTACAATGAGCAGTTCTTC. Its translation: CASSESKRVAGPYNEQFF. V usage is TRBV10-1 and J usage is TRBJ2-1, with 8 bases aligning to TRBD2. The CDR3 covers 18 residues. After removal of 0 bases from V and 4 bases from J, the junction contained 11 bases not matched to a gene. The germline gives CDR1 WNHNN, CDR2 SYGVQD (reference sequence).